The T cell receptor beta chain under discussion was sequenced for a study of shared clonotypes between healthy human individuals. The germline gives CDR1 SGHNT, CDR2 YYREEE (reference sequence). Trimming cost V 2 bases and J 1 base, with 6 bases left between them. The CDR3 sequence is 13 residues long. Splitting of CD4+ cells produced CD45RA+ naive and CD45RA-negative memory subsets. TCRdb's copy holds only in-frame clones and misses some; the assay was immunoSEQ multiplex PCR. The top ten clones hold approximately 0.36% of a sample with around 2.5 million clones, roughly 93% of them seen once. To note about this clone: As yet, its antigen is unknown. This sample also contains other DNA sequences that code for the same CDR3.

Study outcomes and limitations: Limited genetic and exposure-history diversity came from having few donors. In general, naive subsets displayed greater estimated richness than memory subsets did.

The sample comprised naive CD4+ T cells from PBMCs. Subset reported: CD45RA+ positively selected. This sequence joins TRBV5-4 and TRBJ2-5, with D unclear. The clonotype comes from a man aged 18-30 years in good health. Some clones in this sample may be carry-over from other donors' samples. In DNA form, the CDR3 reads TGTGCCAGCAGCTTAGACCGCCAAGAGACCCAGTACTTC. Translated, it gives CASSLDRQETQYF.